These 15 T cell receptor beta chains share one sample of origin, sequenced in a study of blood T cell repertoires in COVID-19. Generated by immunoSEQ multiplex PCR, the TCRdb table keeps only in-frame clones and is missing some. The top ten clones hold more than 0.55% of a sample with 400,000 or so clones, about 92% of them seen once. Sequencing was carried out using PBMCs or T cells enriched from blood (not recorded which). These receptors came from a man between 18 and 29 years old who had recovered from COVID-19.

V gene TRBV23-1 combines with J gene TRBJ1-4, with a tentative D call TRBD1 (5 bases). TRBV23-1 falls under the ORF class, with uncertain function. With 0 bases removed from V and 7 bases from J, the gap between germline ends came to 21 bases. CDR3 size: 18 residues. The CDR3, as DNA: TGCGCCAGCAGTCAATCATTTTCTGGGAGGGGTAGGGTTGAAAAACTGTTTTTT. This encodes CASSQSFSGRGRVEKLFF.

The chain has TRBV18 and TRBJ1-5; weak D call: TRBD1 (6 bases). CDR1 KGHSH and CDR2 LQKENI come from the germline V gene. The CDR3 sequence is 15 residues long. Trimming left V 1 base short and J 11 bases short, with 18 bases between. The CDR3: CASSPLTGLGVTQHF. The CDR3, as DNA: TGTGCCAGCTCACCACTCACAGGGCTGGGTGTGACCCAGCATTTT.

This chain connects TRBV28 to TRBJ2-3; 10 bases are a match to TRBD2. J lost 0 bases, V lost 6 bases, and 12 bases had no gene match. The CDR3 runs 18 residues. Germline V gene sequence: CDR1 MDHEN, CDR2 SYDVKM. In DNA, the CDR3 is TGTGCCAGCAGCTATACGCTAAGCGGGAGGGAAAGCACAGATACGCAGTATTTT. It is translated as CASSYTLSGRESTDTQYF.

The V and J genes are TRBV3-1 (or the pseudogene TRBV3-2) and TRBJ1-2; D not resolved. Trimming left V 1 base short and J 4 bases short, with 13 bases between. The CDR3 length is 15 residues. CDR1 is LGHDT, CDR2 YNNKEL, per germline (reference sequence). This chain's CDR3 is CASSQGVGAFYGYTF. In DNA form, the CDR3 reads TGTGCCAGCAGCCAAGGAGTAGGAGCATTCTATGGCTACACCTTC.

This clone turned up a few times. V gene TRBV5-1 combines with J gene TRBJ2-1; D is possibly TRBD1 (6 bases). V was cut by 6 bases and J by 10 bases, with 11 bases left in between. The CDR3 contains 11 residues. Germline V lookup: CDR1 SGHRS, CDR2 YFSETQ. DNA for the CDR3: TGCGCCAGCAAGGGGGAAACCGAGCAGTTCTTC. It translates to CASKGETEQFF.

The chain joins TRBV18 to TRBJ1-1; TRBD1 is a possible D gene (6 bases). Germline CDR1 KGHSH, CDR2 LQKENI. The V gene lost 2 bases and the J gene lost 11 bases, with 15 bases spanning the gap. This CDR3 region has 13 residues. DNA of the CDR3: TGTGCCAGCTCACCAGAACAGGGATACGTGGCTTTCTTT. Translated, it gives CASSPEQGYVAFF.

A single count supports this clone. The chain recombines TRBV5-1 with TRBJ1-3; 9 bases fit TRBD1. CDR1 is SGHRS and CDR2 is YFSETQ in the germline V gene. The CDR3 length is 15 residues. With V trimmed by 6 bases and J by 2 bases, 6 bases remained unmatched. The CDR3 DNA reads TGCGCCAGCAACCTAGGGACAGGGACTGGAAACACCATATATTTT. Encoded protein: CASNLGTGTGNTIYF.

This chain links TRBV2 with TRBJ1-5; 8 positions agree with TRBD1. The CDR3 contains 16 residues. The germline V gene has CDR1 SNHLY and CDR2 FYNNEI. J lost 4 bases, V lost 8 bases, and 13 bases had no gene match. DNA for the CDR3: TGTGCCAGCTCCAAGGACAGGGACTATAGGAATCAGCCCCAGCATTTT. Translating it yields CASSKDRDYRNQPQHF.

The rearrangement joins TRBV4-1 to TRBJ1-2; 7 positions match TRBD1. Germline assignment: CDR1 MGHRA and CDR2 YSYEKL. The CDR3 is 15 residues long. V lost 1 base to trimming and J lost 1 base; unmatched junction nucleotides: 3. The CDR3 sequence is CASSQAPGGNYGYTF. The CDR3 nucleotides read TGCGCCAGCAGCCAAGCCCCAGGGGGTAACTATGGCTACACCTTC.

This chain connects TRBV15 to TRBJ2-1, with D possibly being TRBD1 (6 bases). V was trimmed by 0 bases and J by 5 bases, leaving 14 bases between them. CDR1 and CDR2 (germline): LNHNV, YYDKDF (reference sequence). The CDR3 sequence is 16 residues long. The CDR3 bases are TGTGCCACCAGCAGAGATAGACAGGTGAGGAACAATGAGCAGTTCTTC. Translating it yields CATSRDRQVRNNEQFF. The whole variable domain, filled in from reference TRBV15 and TRBJ2-1, reads DAMVIQNPRYQVTQFGKPVTLSCSQTLNHNVMYWYQQKSSQAPKLLFHYYDKDFNNEADTPDNFQSRRPNTSFCFLDIRSPGLGDTAMYLCATSRDRQVRNNEQFFGPGTRLTVL.

The genes are TRBV6-6 and TRBJ2-7, with a possible D match to TRBD2 (5 bases). Trimming cost V 5 bases and J 6 bases, with 20 bases left between them. Germline V gene lookup returns CDR1 MNHNY and CDR2 SVGAGI (reference sequence). This CDR3 spans 15 amino acids. The CDR3 here is CASSPQDSFTSEQYF. The DNA for the CDR3 is TGTGCCAGCAGTCCTCAGGACTCCTTTACGTCCGAGCAGTACTTC.

J is TRBJ1-6 and V is TRBV25-1, with a possible D match to TRBD1 (6 bases). Germline CDR1 is MGHDK and CDR2 is SYGVNS. V lost 3 bases to trimming and J lost 7 bases, with 16 bases between them. CDR3 length: 16 residues. The CDR3, as DNA: TGTGCCAGCAGTGACAACCTTCTCAGGGGAAATTCACCCCTCCACTTT. Protein: CASSDNLLRGNSPLHF. The variable domain in full, completed from reference TRBV25-1 and TRBJ1-6, reads EADIYQTPRYLVIGTGKKITLECSQTMGHDKMYWYQQDPGMELHLIHYSYGVNSTEKGDLSSESTVSRIRTEHFPLTLESARPSHTSQYLCASSDNLLRGNSPLHFGNGTRLTVT.

This clone is a singleton in its sample. This rearrangement joins TRBV11-2 to TRBJ1-4; a weak D match, TRBD1 (6 bases). Trimming took off 5 bases at V and 5 bases at J, with 21 bases between the two ends. CDR3 size: 17 residues. CDR1 and CDR2 from the germline V gene are SGHAT and FQNNGV. The CDR3 sequence is CASSLGIPRGGNEKLFF. CDR3 DNA: TGTGCCAGCAGCCTAGGGATACCCAGGGGTGGGAATGAAAAACTGTTTTTT.

V and J are TRBV19 and TRBJ1-5, with D possibly being TRBD1 (6 bases). Germline CDR1 and CDR2: LNHDA and SQIVND (reference sequence). The V and J ends lost 8 bases and 7 bases respectively, with 24 bases between them. The CDR3 extends over 16 amino acids. This CDR3 is CASSDKGIGGRQPQHF. The CDR3 DNA follows: TGTGCCAGTTCCGACAAGGGGATTGGGGGCAGGCAGCCCCAGCATTTT.

V gene TRBV11-2 combines with J gene TRBJ2-7; TRBD2 matches at 10 bases. V lost 3 bases and J lost 7; bases outside the gene matches: 9. The CDR3 runs 15 residues. Germline CDR1 is SGHAT and CDR2 is FQNNGV. The CDR3 protein is CASSLLGLAPREQYF. CDR3 bases: TGTGCCAGCAGCTTGTTGGGACTAGCGCCAAGGGAGCAGTACTTC.